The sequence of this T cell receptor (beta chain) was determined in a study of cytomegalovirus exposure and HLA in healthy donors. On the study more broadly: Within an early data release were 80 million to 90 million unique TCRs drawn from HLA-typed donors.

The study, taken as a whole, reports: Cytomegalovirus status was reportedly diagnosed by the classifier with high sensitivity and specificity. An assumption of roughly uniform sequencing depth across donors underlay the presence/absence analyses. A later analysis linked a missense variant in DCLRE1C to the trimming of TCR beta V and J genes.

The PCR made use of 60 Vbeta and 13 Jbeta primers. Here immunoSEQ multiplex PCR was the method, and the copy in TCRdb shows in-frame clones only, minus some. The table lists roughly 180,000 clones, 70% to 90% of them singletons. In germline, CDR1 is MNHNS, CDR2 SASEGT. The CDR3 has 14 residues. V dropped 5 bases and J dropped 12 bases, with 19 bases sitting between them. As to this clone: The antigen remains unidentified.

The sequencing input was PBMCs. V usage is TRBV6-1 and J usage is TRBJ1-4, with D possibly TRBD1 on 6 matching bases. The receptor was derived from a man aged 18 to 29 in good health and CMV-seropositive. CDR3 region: CASSQDRPAGELFF. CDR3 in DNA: TGTGCCAGCAGTCAGGACAGACCTGCCGGGGAACTGTTTTTT.